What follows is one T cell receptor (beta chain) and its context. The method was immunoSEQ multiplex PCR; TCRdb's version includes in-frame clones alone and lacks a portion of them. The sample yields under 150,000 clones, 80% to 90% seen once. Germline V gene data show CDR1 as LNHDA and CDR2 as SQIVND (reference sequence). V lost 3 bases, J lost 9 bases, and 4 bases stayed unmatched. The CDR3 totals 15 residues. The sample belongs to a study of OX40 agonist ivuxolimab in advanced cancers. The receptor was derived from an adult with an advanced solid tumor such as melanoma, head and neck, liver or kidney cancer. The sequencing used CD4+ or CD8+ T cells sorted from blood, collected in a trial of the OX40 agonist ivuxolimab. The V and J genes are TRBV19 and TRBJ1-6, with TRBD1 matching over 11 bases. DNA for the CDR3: TGTGCCAGTAGTATTGTCGGACAGGGGGCTTCACCCCTCCACTTT. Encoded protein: CASSIVGQGASPLHF. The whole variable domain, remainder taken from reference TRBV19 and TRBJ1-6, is DGGITQSPKYLFRKEGQNVTLSCEQNLNHDAMYWYRQDPGQGLRLIYYSQIVNDFQKGDIAEGYSVSREKKESFPLTVTSAQKNPTAFYLCASSIVGQGASPLHFGNGTRLTVT.